These 32 T cell receptor beta chains came from one sample sequenced in a study of CD8+CD57+ T cells in acquired aplastic anemia. Selection for sequencing was limited to patients who had shown CD8+CD57+ cell expansion by flow cytometry. Genomic DNA provided the template from which TCR beta VDJ and CDR3 profiles were obtained. TCRdb reprocessed the reads with MiXCR, giving one entry per CDR3 protein. The sample holds some 150,000 distinct CDR3 sequences, 71% seen once. Specimen: sorted CD4+, CD8+, or CD8+CD57+ T cells (not recorded which) from PBMCs. The receptors were gathered from a human donor with aplastic anemia.

The J gene is TRBJ2-5, the V gene TRBV7-8, with TRBD2 as a possible D gene (5 bases). The germline gives CDR1 SGHVS, CDR2 FQNEAQ. V lost 2 bases, J lost 7 bases, and 11 bases lay in between. This CDR3 contains 13 residues. The CDR3 DNA is TGTGCCAGCAGCTTATTAGAGGGTGGGACCCAGTACTTC. Protein sequence: CASSLLEGGTQYF.

The gene calls are TRBV4-3 and TRBJ2-7; 8 bases are a match to TRBD2. Germline CDR1 reads LGHNA; CDR2 reads YSLEER. V gave up 0 bases and J gave up 12 bases; unmatched junction bases: 10. The CDR3 totals 14 residues. The CDR3 nucleotides are TGCGCCAGCAGCCAAGAGGTTAGCGGGGCCGCGCGGTACTTC. Translation gives CASSQEVSGAARYF.

This clonotype was found a few times. This chain links TRBV9 with TRBJ1-6; possibly TRBD1 for D (5 bases). This CDR3 comprises 14 residues. V gave up 0 bases and J gave up 10 bases, with 11 bases separating them. Germline loops: CDR1 SGDLS, CDR2 YYNGEE. The CDR3, as DNA: TGTGCCAGCAGCGTAGCACAGGTAAAGTCACCCCTCCACTTT. Translating gives CASSVAQVKSPLHF.

This clonotype was seen more than once but under ten times. The rearrangement joins TRBV6-4 to TRBJ2-5; TRBD2 matches at 12 bases. The germline gives CDR1 MRHNA, CDR2 SNTAGT. The CDR3 spans 16 residues. V lost 0 bases, J lost 1 base, and 0 bases stayed unmatched. This CDR3 reads CASSDSTSGGQETQYF. CDR3 DNA sequence: TGTGCCAGCAGTGACTCGACTAGCGGGGGCCAAGAGACCCAGTACTTC.

The chain couples TRBV14 to TRBJ1-1; D perhaps matches TRBD1 (5 bases). CDR1 SGHDN and CDR2 FVKESK come from the germline V gene. This CDR3 has 12 amino acids. V was shortened by 6 bases and J by 11 bases, with 16 bases between the two germline ends. For the CDR3, the DNA is TGTGCCAGCAGTTTAGCCGGGGGAAGGGCTTTCTTT. It is translated as CASSLAGGRAFF.

In this sample, this clonotype turned up once. A much larger clone differs from this one at a single base, so this may be a read error. The rearrangement uses TRBV20-1 and TRBJ1-1; D might be TRBD1 (5 bases). The germline gives CDR1 DFQATT, CDR2 SNEGSKA (reference sequence). The CDR3 spans 17 residues. Here the CDR3 reads CSVRARGPTGALTEAFF. CDR3 sequence (DNA): TGCAGTGTTAGAGCCCGCGGACCAACCGGGGCCCTCACTGAAGCTTTCTTT.

This clonotype was picked up a small number of times. CDR3 loop: CSARRSRAGVRLNNEQFF. CDR3 sequence (DNA): TGCAGTGCTAGGAGGTCGAGAGCGGGGGTACGCCTTAACAATGAGCAGTTCTTC. The chain carries TRBV20-1 and TRBJ2-1; the match to TRBD2 covers 8 bases. Losses at the gene ends were 3 bases for V and 5 bases for J; bases not matched to a gene: 18. The CDR3 extends over 18 amino acids. CDR1 DFQATT and CDR2 SNEGSKA come from the germline V gene (reference sequence).

The V call is TRBV7-3, the J call TRBJ1-2; TRBD1 matches at 8 bases. V lost 4 bases to trimming and J lost 8 bases; unmatched junction nucleotides: 6. This CDR3 is built from 13 residues. Germline V lookup: CDR1 SGHTA, CDR2 FQGTGA. DNA for the CDR3: TGTGCCAGCAGCTCCGGGACAGGTGCGGGCTACACCTTC. Translating it yields CASSSGTGAGYTF. Full variable domain (rest looked up from reference TRBV7-3 and TRBJ1-2): GAGVSQTPSNKVTEKGKYVELRCDPISGHTALYWYRQSLGQGPEFLIYFQGTGAADDSGLPNDRFFAVRPEGSVSTLKIQRTERGDSAVYLCASSSGTGAGYTFGSGTRLTVV.

The J gene is TRBJ1-1, the V gene TRBV7-9; no reliable D call. Germline CDR1 is SEHNR and CDR2 is FQNEAQ (reference sequence). The CDR3 extends over 13 amino acids. V shed 1 base and J shed 4 bases, with 7 bases lying between them. CDR3 coding DNA: TGTGCCAGCAGCTTAGTAGGTGCCACTGAAGCTTTCTTT. Its translation: CASSLVGATEAFF.

The rearrangement joins TRBV7-8 to TRBJ1-6, with D perhaps TRBD1 (5 bases). The CDR3 runs 14 residues. V was trimmed by 6 bases and J by 7 bases, leaving 13 bases between them. The germline CDR1 and CDR2 sequences are SGHVS and FQNEAQ. CDR3 sequence: CASSTGTPNSPLHF. The DNA for the CDR3 is TGTGCCAGCAGTACCGGGACTCCCAATTCACCCCTCCACTTT.

The chain links TRBV7-9 to TRBJ2-5, with D perhaps TRBD2 (6 bases). With 1 base removed from V and 2 bases from J, the gap between germline ends came to 11 bases. This CDR3 has 15 amino acids. CDR1 and CDR2 from the germline V gene are SEHNR and FQNEAQ (reference sequence). CDR3 sequence: CASSLGGAGQETQYF. As DNA, the CDR3 is TGTGCCAGCAGCTTAGGAGGGGCGGGACAAGAGACCCAGTACTTC.

The chain is built from TRBV24-1 and TRBJ1-1; tentative D call: TRBD1 (5 bases). Germline values: CDR1 KGHDR, CDR2 SFDVKD. The ends were cut back, 2 bases at V and 7 bases at J, with 10 bases in the middle. The CDR3 is 13 residues long. CDR3 in DNA: TGTGCCACCAGTGATTCCTATGGGGGTGAAGCTTTCTTT. The encoded protein is CATSDSYGGEAFF.

This rearrangement joins TRBV2 to TRBJ2-2; the D is unclear. There are 18 residues in the CDR3. Trimming removed 6 bases from V and 2 bases from J, with 22 bases in between. Per germline, CDR1 SNHLY and CDR2 FYNNEI. The chain's CDR3 is CASSHPVVRFANTGELFF. DNA for the CDR3: TGTGCCAGCAGCCACCCGGTGGTGCGTTTCGCAAACACCGGGGAGCTGTTTTTT.

This clonotype showed up just a few times. V and J are TRBV7-6 and TRBJ2-7, with 8 positions matching TRBD1. CDR3 length equals 13 residues. V trimming: 3 bases; J trimming: 7 bases; junction bases outside the gene matches: 5. Germline CDR1 reads SGHVS; CDR2 reads FNYEAQ. In DNA form, the CDR3 reads TGTGCCAGCAGCTTCGACAGGGGTGGGGAGCAGTACTTC. It codes for CASSFDRGGEQYF. The complete variable domain, with remaining parts taken from reference TRBV7-6 and TRBJ2-7, reads GAGVSQSPRYKVTKRGQDVALRCDPISGHVSLYWYRQALGQGPEFLTYFNYEAQQDKSGLPNDRFSAERPEGSISTLTIQRTEQRDSAMYRCASSFDRGGEQYFGPGTRLTVT.

Here the CDR3 DNA reads TGTGCCATCAGTGAGTCGAATGGGGATTTACGCGACACCGGGGAGCTGTTTTTT. Encoded protein: CAISESNGDLRDTGELFF. The rearrangement links TRBV10-3 to TRBJ2-2; D unclear. The CDR3 runs 18 residues. V lost 0 bases, J lost 3 bases, and 17 bases lay in between. The germline CDR1 and CDR2 sequences are ENHRY and SYGVKD.

V and J are TRBV7-9 and TRBJ1-4; D gene uncertain. The CDR3 is 14 residues long. The germline V gene encodes CDR1 SEHNR and CDR2 FQNEAQ (reference sequence). V lost 3 bases and J lost 7, with 12 bases in between. The CDR3 loop reads CASSFHQEGEKLFF. The DNA for the CDR3 is TGTGCCAGCAGCTTTCATCAAGAGGGTGAAAAACTGTTTTTT.

In its sample, this clonotype was seen a few times. The rearrangement uses TRBV10-3 and TRBJ2-7; maybe TRBD1 (5 bases). The CDR3 is 12 amino acids. V lost 6 bases and J 5 bases, leaving 11 bases between the germline ends. Germline CDR1 reads ENHRY; CDR2 reads SYGVKD. This CDR3 reads CAISQGVDEQYF. The CDR3, as DNA: TGTGCCATCAGCCAGGGTGTCGACGAGCAGTACTTC.

This sequence joins TRBV7-8 and TRBJ1-1; D remains unclear. V dropped 5 bases and J dropped 0 bases, with 10 bases sitting between them. The CDR3 is 14 amino acids. Germline loops: CDR1 SGHVS, CDR2 FQNEAQ. CDR3 sequence reads: CASSHDVMNTEAFF. CDR3 coding DNA: TGTGCCAGCAGCCACGACGTTATGAACACTGAAGCTTTCTTT.

The gene calls are TRBV2 and TRBJ1-6, with D maybe TRBD1 (6 bases). The germline V gene has CDR1 SNHLY and CDR2 FYNNEI. Trimming left V 4 bases short and J 6 bases short, with 13 bases between. This CDR3 is 15 amino acids long. The CDR3 DNA sequence: TGTGCCAGCAGTGGATTACAGGGTTCTAATTCACCCCTCCACTTT. This encodes CASSGLQGSNSPLHF.

The chain links TRBV6-2 or TRBV6-3 to TRBJ1-6; tentatively, D is TRBD1 (5 bases). The CDR3 covers 14 residues. The V and J ends lost 3 bases and 10 bases respectively, with 13 bases between them. Germline CDR1 MNHEY, CDR2 SVGEGT. The CDR3 DNA reads as TGTGCCAGCAGTTATCGGGGCAGGTCGTCACCCCTCCACTTT. Protein: CASSYRGRSSPLHF.

V usage is TRBV7-8 and J usage is TRBJ1-5; D is possibly TRBD1 (5 bases). V was pared by 6 bases and J by 1 base, with 13 bases between. Per germline, CDR1 SGHVS and CDR2 FQNEAQ. The CDR3 runs 15 residues. DNA of the CDR3: TGTGCCAGCAGTTGGGGGGGGGAGAGCAATCAGCCCCAGCATTTT. Its translation: CASSWGGESNQPQHF.

This clonotype was found a few times. V is TRBV9 and J is TRBJ1-6; TRBD1 matches at 7 bases. The V gene end was trimmed by 3 bases and the J gene end by 11 bases; junction bases not matched to a gene: 8. CDR1 and CDR2 (germline): SGDLS, YYNGEE. The length of the CDR3 is 14 residues. The CDR3 DNA reads as TGTGCCAGCAGCGCCGAGACAGGGACGGCACCCCTCCACTTT. Its protein product is CASSAETGTAPLHF. Filled out from reference TRBV9 and TRBJ1-6, the complete variable domain reads DSGVTQTPKHLITATGQRVTLRCSPRSGDLSVYWYQQSLDQGLQFLIQYYNGEERAKGNILERFSAQQFPDLHSELNLSSLELGDSALYFCASSAETGTAPLHFGNGTRLTVT.

The J gene is TRBJ2-1, the V gene TRBV15; TRBD2 matches at 11 bases. The CDR3 spans 18 residues. The V gene end was trimmed by 0 bases and the J gene end by 1 base; junction bases not matched to a gene: 5. Germline lookup yields CDR1 LNHNV and CDR2 YYDKDF (reference sequence). CDR3 bases: TGTGCCACCAGCAGAGATATGGGGACTAGCGGATCCTACAATGAGCAGTTCTTC. Its protein is CATSRDMGTSGSYNEQFF.

The chain carries TRBV10-3 and TRBJ2-5; D is unresolved. Germline CDR1 and CDR2: ENHRY and SYGVKD. The CDR3 runs 10 residues. V was cut by 8 bases and J by 1 base, with 2 bases left in between. DNA of the CDR3: TGTGCCATCGGCCAAGAGACCCAGTACTTC. Translating gives CAIGQETQYF.

This clonotype has ten or more counts. A much larger clone is a single base away; this may be a read error. The V call is TRBV10-1, the J call TRBJ2-2, with D uncertain. V lost 5 bases and J lost 10, with 14 bases in between. The CDR3 is 13 amino acids. The germline gives CDR1 WNHNN, CDR2 SYGVQD (reference sequence). The CDR3 loop is CASSLHLFEELFF. DNA of the CDR3: TGCGCCAGCAGTTTACACCTGTTCGAGGAGCTGTTTTTT.

This rearrangement joins TRBV7-9 to TRBJ2-3; 14 bases are shared with TRBD2. Germline V gives CDR1 SEHNR, CDR2 FQNEAQ (reference sequence). The CDR3 sequence is 16 residues long. With 5 bases clipped from V and 3 bases from J, the junction kept 4 bases outside the gene matches. DNA for the CDR3: TGTGCCAGCAGCCGTCGACTAGCGGGAGGGACAGATACGCAGTATTTT. Translation gives CASSRRLAGGTDTQYF.

The V call is TRBV2, the J call TRBJ1-5; D is unclear. Germline V lookup: CDR1 SNHLY, CDR2 FYNNEI. This CDR3 contains 16 residues. Trimming cost V 5 bases and J 1 base, with 15 bases left between them. CDR3 sequence (DNA): TGTGCCAGCAGTCAGAGATCCCCTATAAGCAATCAGCCCCAGCATTTT. Its protein product is CASSQRSPISNQPQHF.

This clonotype was seen once. V and J are TRBV20-1 and TRBJ2-5; TRBD1 matches 11 bases. The J call could be wrong; TRBJ2-7 is a better fit for the DNA end. The CDR3 runs 14 residues. Germline lookup yields CDR1 DFQATT and CDR2 SNEGSKA (reference sequence). CDR3 sequence reads: CSARGTGGAYEQYF. The CDR3 nucleotides are TGCAGTGCTAGAGGGACAGGGGGCGCGTACGAGCAGTACTTC.

The gene calls are TRBV7-3 and TRBJ1-6; unclear D gene. The CDR3 loop spans 13 amino acids. The V end lost 5 bases, the J end lost 2 bases, and 4 bases lay between the germline ends. Germline V lookup: CDR1 SGHTA, CDR2 FQGTGA. This chain's CDR3 is CASSRTYNSPLHF. CDR3 DNA sequence: TGTGCCAGCAGCAGGACCTATAATTCACCCCTCCACTTT.

This clonotype appeared a few times. The J gene is TRBJ2-7, the V gene TRBV6-1, with D perhaps being TRBD1 or TRBD2 (6 bases each). CDR1 and CDR2 (germline): MNHNS, SASEGT. CDR3 length: 16 residues. V was pared by 3 bases and J by 0 bases, with 15 bases between. CDR3 coding DNA: TGTGCCAGCAGTGATCTGGGCGGGACAAGCTCCTACGAGCAGTACTTC. Translated, it gives CASSDLGGTSSYEQYF.

The CDR3 protein is CSASERLAGANEQFF. As DNA, the CDR3 is TGCAGTGCTTCCGAAAGACTAGCGGGAGCCAATGAGCAGTTCTTC. The chain joins TRBV20-1 to TRBJ2-1, with 12 positions matching TRBD2. Germline V gene lookup returns CDR1 DFQATT and CDR2 SNEGSKA (reference sequence). V lost 5 bases to trimming and J lost 6 bases; unmatched junction nucleotides: 8. CDR3 size: 15 residues.

In DNA form, the CDR3 reads TGCGCCAGCAGCCAAGACCCAGGAGCCCTCTATGGCTACACCTTC. Encoded protein: CASSQDPGALYGYTF. The J gene is TRBJ1-2, the V gene TRBV4-3; D unclear. V was shortened by 0 bases and J by 4 bases, with 12 bases between the two germline ends. The CDR3 totals 15 residues. Per the germline V gene, CDR1 is LGHNA and CDR2 is YSLEER.